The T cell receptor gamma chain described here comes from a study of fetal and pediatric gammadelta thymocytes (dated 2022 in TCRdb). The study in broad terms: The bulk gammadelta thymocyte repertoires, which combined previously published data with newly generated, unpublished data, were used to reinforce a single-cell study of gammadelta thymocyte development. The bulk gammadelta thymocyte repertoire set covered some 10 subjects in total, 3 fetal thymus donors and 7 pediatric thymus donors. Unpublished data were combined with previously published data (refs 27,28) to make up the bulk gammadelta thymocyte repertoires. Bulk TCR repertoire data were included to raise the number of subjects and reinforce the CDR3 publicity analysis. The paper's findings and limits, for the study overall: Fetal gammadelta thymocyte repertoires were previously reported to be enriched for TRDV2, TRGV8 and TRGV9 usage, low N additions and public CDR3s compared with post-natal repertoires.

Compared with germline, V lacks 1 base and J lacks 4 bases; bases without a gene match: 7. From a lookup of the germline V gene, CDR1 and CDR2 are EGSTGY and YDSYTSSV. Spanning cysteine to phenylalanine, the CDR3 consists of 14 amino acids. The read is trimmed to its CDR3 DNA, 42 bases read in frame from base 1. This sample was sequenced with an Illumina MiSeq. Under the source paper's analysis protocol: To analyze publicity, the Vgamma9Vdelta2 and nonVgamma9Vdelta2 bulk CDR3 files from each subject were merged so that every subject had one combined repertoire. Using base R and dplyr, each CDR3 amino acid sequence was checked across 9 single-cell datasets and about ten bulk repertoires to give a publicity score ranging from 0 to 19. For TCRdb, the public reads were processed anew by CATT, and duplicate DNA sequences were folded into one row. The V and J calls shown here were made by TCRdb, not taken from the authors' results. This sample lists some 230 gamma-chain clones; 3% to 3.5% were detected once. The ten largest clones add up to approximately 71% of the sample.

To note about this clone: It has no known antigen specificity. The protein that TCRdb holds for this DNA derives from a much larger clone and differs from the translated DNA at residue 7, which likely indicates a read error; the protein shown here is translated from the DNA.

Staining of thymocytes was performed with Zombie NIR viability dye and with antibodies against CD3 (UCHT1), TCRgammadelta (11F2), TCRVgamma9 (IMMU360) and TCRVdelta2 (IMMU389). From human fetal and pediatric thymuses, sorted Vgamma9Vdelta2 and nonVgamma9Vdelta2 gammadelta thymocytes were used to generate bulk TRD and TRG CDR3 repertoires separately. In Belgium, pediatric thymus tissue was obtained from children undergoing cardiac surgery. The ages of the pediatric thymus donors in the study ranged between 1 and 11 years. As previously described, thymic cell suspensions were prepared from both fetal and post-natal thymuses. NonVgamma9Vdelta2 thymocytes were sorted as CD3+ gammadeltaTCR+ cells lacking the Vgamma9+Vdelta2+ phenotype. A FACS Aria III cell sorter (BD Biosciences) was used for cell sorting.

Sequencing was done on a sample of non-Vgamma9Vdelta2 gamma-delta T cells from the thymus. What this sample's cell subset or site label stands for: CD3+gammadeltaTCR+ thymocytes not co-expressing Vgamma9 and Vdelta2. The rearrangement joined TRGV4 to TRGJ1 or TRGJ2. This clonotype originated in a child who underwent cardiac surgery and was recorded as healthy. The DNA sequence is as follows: TGTGCCACCTGGGATGGCCACATATATTATAAGAAACTCTTT. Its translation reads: CATWDGHIYYKKLF.